This record concerns one T cell receptor beta chain sequence. Its antigen remains unknown. Trimming stripped 7 bases from V and 4 bases from J, with 13 bases between. CDR1 SEHNR and CDR2 FQNEAQ come from the germline V gene (reference sequence). This CDR3 is 14 amino acids long. It was with a sample-barcoded 5' primer and a J-beta primer mix that a second PCR of roughly 6 to 11 cycles was run. TCRdb re-called the 5' RACE reads with MiXCR, one entry per CDR3 protein. The repertoire consists of 2 million or so distinct CDR3 sequences, with around 50% occurring once and the leading ten covering approximately 2%. This sample stems from a study of blood T cells in healthy people across ages. General observations from the study: The study lacked donor CMV status, which possibly confounded expanded clonotype changes. Per-million-T-cell TCR beta diversity fell roughly linearly with age.

The receptor was isolated from a woman between 40 and 50 years old in good health. The genes are TRBV7-9 and TRBJ1-4; D gene uncertain. What was sequenced was blood. The CDR3 DNA follows: TGTGCCAGCATCTTGAGTCAAATTAATGAAAAACTGTTTTTT. Its translation is CASILSQINEKLFF.